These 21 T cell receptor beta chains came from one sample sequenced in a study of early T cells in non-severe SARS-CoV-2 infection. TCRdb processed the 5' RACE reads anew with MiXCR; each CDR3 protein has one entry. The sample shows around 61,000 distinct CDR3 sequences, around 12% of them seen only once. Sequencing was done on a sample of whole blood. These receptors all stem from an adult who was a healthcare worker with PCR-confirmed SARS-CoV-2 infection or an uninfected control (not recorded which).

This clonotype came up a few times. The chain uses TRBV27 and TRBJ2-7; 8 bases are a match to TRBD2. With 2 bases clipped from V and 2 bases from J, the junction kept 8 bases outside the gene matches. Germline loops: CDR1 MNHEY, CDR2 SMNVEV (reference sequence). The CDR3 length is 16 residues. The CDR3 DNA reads TGTGCCAGCAGTTTACGGGGGGGCAGGGACACCTACGAGCAGTACTTC. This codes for CASSLRGGRDTYEQYF.

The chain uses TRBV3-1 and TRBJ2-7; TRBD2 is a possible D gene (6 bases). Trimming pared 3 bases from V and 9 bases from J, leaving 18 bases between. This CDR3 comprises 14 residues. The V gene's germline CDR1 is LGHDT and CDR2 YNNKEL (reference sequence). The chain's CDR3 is CASSHGGSPERQYF. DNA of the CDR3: TGTGCCAGCAGCCATGGAGGGTCCCCGGAGCGGCAGTACTTC.

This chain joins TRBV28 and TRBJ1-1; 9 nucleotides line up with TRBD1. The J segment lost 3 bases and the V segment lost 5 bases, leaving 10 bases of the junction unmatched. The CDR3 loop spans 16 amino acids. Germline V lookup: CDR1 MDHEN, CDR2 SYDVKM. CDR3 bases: TGTGCCAGCAGTCTCTCCCAGGGACAGGGTGACACTGAAGCTTTCTTT. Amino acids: CASSLSQGQGDTEAFF.

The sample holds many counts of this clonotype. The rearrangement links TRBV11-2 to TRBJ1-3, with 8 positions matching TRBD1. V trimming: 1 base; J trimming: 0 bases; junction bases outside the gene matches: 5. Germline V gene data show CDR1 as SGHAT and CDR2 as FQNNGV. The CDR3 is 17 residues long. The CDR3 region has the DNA TGTGCCAGCAGCTTAGTGGGGACAGGCCGCTCTGGAAACACCATATATTTT. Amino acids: CASSLVGTGRSGNTIYF.

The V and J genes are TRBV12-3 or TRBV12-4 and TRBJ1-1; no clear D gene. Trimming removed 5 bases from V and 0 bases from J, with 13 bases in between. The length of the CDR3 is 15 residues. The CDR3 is CASSPRGYMNTEAFF. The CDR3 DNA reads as TGTGCCAGCAGTCCCCGCGGGTATATGAACACTGAAGCTTTCTTT.

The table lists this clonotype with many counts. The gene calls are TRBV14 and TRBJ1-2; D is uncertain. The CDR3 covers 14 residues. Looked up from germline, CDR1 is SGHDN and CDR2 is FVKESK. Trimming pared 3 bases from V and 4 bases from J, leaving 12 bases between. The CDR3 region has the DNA TGTGCCAGCAGCCAGAAGGACGGAGCCTATGGCTACACCTTC. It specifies CASSQKDGAYGYTF.

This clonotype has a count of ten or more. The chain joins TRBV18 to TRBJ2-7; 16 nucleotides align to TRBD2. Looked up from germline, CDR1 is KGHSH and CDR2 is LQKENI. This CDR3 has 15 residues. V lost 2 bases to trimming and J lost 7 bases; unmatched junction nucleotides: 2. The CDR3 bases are TGTGCCAGCTCACCAGCGGGACTAGCGGGAGGGGAGCAGTACTTC. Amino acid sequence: CASSPAGLAGGEQYF.

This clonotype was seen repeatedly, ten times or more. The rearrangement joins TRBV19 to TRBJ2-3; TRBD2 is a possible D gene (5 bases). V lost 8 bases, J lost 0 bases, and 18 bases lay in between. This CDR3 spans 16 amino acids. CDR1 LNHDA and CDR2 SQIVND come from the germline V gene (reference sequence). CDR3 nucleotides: TGTGCCAGTGGCTATCCAAACCGGGGAAGCACAGATACGCAGTATTTT. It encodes CASGYPNRGSTDTQYF.

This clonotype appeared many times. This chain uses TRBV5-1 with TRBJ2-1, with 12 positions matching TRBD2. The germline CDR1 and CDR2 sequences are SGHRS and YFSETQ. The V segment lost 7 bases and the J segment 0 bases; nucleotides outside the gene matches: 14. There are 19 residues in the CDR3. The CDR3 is CASRRGLAGGPSSYNEQFF. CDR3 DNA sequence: TGCGCCAGCCGACGGGGGCTAGCGGGAGGGCCTAGCTCCTACAATGAGCAGTTCTTC.

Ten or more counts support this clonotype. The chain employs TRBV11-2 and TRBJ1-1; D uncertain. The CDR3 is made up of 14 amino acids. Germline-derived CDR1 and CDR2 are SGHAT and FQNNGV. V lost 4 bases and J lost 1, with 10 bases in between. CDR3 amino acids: CASSSGFSNTEAFF. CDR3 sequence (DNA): TGTGCCAGCAGCTCCGGATTTTCGAACACTGAAGCTTTCTTT.

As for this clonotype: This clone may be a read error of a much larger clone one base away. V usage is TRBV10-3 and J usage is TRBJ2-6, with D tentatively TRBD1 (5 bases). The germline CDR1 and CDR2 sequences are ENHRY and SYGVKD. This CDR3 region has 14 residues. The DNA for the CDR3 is TGTGCCATCATGGATAGCTCTGGGGCCAACGTCCCGACTTTC. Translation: CAIMDSSGANVPTF.

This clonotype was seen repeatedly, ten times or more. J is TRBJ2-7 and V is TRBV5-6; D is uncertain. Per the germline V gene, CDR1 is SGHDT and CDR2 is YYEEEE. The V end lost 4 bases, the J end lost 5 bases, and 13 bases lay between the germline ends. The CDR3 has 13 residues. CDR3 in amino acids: CASSPGEVDEQYF. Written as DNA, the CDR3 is TGTGCCAGCAGCCCGGGCGAAGTGGACGAGCAGTACTTC.

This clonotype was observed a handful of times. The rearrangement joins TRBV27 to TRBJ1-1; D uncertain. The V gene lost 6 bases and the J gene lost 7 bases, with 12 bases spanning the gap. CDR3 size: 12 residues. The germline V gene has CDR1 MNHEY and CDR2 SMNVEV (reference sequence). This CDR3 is CASRFTWGEAFF. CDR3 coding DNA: TGTGCCAGCAGATTTACTTGGGGTGAAGCTTTCTTT.

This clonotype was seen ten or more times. Here the CDR3 DNA reads TGTGCCAGCAGTTTATCCCCTAGCGGGAGCAGGGAGACCCAGTACTTC. Its translation: CASSLSPSGSRETQYF. The chain links TRBV12-3 or TRBV12-4 to TRBJ2-5, with 10 bases aligning to TRBD2. This CDR3 contains 16 residues. Trimming cost V 2 bases and J 5 bases; bases outside gene matches: 8.

CDR3 sequence: CASSHTGTGDEQYF. CDR3 nucleotide sequence: TGTGCCAGCAGTCATACCGGGACAGGGGACGAGCAGTACTTC. V and J are TRBV6-6 and TRBJ2-7, with 10 bases fitting TRBD1. The germline gives CDR1 MNHNY, CDR2 SVGAGI (reference sequence). This CDR3 is built from 14 residues. V lost 5 bases to trimming and J lost 5 bases; unmatched junction nucleotides: 6.

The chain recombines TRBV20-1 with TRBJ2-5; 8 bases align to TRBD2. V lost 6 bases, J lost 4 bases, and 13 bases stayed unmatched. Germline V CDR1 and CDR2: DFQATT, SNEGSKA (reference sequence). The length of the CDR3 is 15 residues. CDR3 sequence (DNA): TGCAGTGCGAAAGCCCTTAGCGGGGCCAGAGAGACCCAGTACTTC. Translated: CSAKALSGARETQYF.

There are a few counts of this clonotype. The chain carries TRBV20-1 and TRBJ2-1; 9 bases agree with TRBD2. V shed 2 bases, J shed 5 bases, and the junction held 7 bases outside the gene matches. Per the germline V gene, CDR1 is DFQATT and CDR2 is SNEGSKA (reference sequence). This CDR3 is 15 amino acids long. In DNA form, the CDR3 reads TGCAGTGCTAGACAACTAGCGGGCGGGGACAATGAGCAGTTCTTC. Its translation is CSARQLAGGDNEQFF.

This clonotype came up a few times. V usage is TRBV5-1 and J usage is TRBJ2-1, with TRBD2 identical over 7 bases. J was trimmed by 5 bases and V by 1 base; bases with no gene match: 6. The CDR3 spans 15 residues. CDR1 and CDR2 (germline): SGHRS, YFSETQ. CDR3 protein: CASSLISSGNNEQFF. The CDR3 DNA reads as TGCGCCAGCAGCTTGATCTCTAGCGGAAACAATGAGCAGTTCTTC.

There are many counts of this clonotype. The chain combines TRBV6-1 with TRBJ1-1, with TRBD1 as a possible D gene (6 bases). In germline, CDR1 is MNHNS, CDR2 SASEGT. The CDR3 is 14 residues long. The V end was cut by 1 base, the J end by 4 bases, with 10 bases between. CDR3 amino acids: CASSEEGGATEAFF. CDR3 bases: TGTGCCAGCAGTGAAGAGGGGGGGGCCACTGAAGCTTTCTTT.

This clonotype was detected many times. The DNA of the CDR3 is TGTGCCAGCAGCCCCCTCTTTCCGGAGACCCAGTACTTC. Its translation is CASSPLFPETQYF. The J gene is TRBJ2-5, the V gene TRBV7-9; D is uncertain. CDR3 size: 13 residues. Germline V gene sequence: CDR1 SEHNR, CDR2 FQNEAQ (reference sequence). V lost 5 bases to trimming and J lost 5 bases, with 12 bases between them. The full variable domain, its missing parts supplied by reference TRBV7-9 and TRBJ2-5, is DTGVSQNPRHKITKRGQNVTFRCDPISEHNRLYWYRQTLGQGPEFLTYFQNEAQLEKSRLLSDRFSAERPKGSFSTLEIQRTEQGDSAMYLCASSPLFPETQYFGPGTRLLVL.

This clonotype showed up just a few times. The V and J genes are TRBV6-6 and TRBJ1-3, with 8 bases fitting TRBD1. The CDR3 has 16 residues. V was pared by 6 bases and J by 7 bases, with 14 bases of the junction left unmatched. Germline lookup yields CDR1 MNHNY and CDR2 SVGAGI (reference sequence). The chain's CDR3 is CASSRVISTGVNTIYF. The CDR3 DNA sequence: TGTGCCAGCAGCCGTGTTATTTCGACAGGGGTGAACACCATATATTTT.